This T cell receptor beta chain was identified during a study of blood T cell repertoires in COVID-19. Study background: Samples representing acute and convalescent COVID-19 were sourced from the United States, Italy and Spain. Sources were T cells, B-cell-depleted T cells, or PBMCs; the material itself was cDNA or gDNA.

In the original workflow: Cell counts per sample came from amplifying reference gene primers. Here immunoSEQ multiplex PCR was the method, and the copy in TCRdb shows in-frame clones only, minus some. That table gives V, J and clone size, and the DNA gave D and trimming. The repertoire consists of 95,000 to 110,000 clones, with around nine tenths occurring once and the leading ten covering about a sixth. Germline V gene data show CDR1 as SGHRS and CDR2 as YFSETQ. The CDR3 extends over 16 amino acids. The V and J ends lost 0 bases and 7 bases respectively, with 14 bases between them. This clonotype was obtained from a woman aged 80 or older in a cohort sampled during active COVID-19. The V gene is TRBV5-1, the J gene TRBJ1-6; a possible D gene is TRBD1 (6 bases). The sequencing input was peripheral blood. DNA of the CDR3: TGCGCCAGCAGCTTGGACTCGGGGGGGCTAAATTCACCCCTCCACTTT. This translates into CASSLDSGGLNSPLHF.